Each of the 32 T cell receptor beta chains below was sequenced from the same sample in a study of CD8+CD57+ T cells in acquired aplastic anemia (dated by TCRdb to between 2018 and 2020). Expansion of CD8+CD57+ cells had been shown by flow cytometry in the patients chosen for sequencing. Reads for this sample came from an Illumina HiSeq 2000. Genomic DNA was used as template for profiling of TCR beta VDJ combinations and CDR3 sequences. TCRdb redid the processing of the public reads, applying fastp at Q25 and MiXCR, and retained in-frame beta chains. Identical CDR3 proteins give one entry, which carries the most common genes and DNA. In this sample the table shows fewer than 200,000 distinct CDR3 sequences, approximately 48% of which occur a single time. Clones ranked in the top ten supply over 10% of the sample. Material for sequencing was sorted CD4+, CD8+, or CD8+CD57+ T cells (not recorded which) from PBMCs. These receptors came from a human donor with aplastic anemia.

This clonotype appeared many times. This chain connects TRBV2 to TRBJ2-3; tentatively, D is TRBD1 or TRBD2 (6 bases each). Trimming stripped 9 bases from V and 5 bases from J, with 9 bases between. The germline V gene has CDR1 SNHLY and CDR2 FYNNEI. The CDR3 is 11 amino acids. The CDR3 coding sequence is TGTGCCAGGGGGGGCGGAGATACGCAGTATTTT. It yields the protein CARGGGDTQYF.

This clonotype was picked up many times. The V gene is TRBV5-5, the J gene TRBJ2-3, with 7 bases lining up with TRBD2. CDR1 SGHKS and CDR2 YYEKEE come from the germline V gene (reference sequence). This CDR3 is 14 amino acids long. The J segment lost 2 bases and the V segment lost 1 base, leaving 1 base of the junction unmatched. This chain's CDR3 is CASSLRGDTDTQYF. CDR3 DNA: TGTGCCAGCAGCTTGCGGGGGGACACAGATACGCAGTATTTT.

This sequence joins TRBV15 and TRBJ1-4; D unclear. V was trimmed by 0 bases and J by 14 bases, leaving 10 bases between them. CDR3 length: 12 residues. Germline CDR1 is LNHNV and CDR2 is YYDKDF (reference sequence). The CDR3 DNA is TGTGCCACCAGCAGAGATATGAGTCGGCTGTTTTTT. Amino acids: CATSRDMSRLFF.

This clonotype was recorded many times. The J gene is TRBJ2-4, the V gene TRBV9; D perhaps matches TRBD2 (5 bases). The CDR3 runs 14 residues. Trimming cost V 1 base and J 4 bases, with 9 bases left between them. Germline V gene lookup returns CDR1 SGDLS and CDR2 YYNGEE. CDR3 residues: CASSVPTGKNIQYF. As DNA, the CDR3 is TGTGCCAGCAGCGTACCGACGGGGAAAAACATTCAGTACTTC.

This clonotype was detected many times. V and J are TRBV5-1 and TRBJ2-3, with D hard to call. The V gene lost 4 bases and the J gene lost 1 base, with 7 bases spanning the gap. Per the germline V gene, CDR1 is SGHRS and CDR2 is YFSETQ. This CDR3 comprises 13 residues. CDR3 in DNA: TGCGCCAGCAGCCAGATCGGCACAGATACGCAGTATTTT. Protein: CASSQIGTDTQYF.

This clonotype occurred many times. CDR3 sequence: CATSLENRGDTQYF. DNA for the CDR3: TGTGCCACCTCCTTGGAAAACAGGGGGGATACTCAGTACTTC. The V and J genes are TRBV2 and TRBJ2-4; 8 bases match TRBD1. Trimming removed 10 bases from V and 12 bases from J; junction bases left unmatched: 17. CDR3 size: 14 residues. CDR1 is SNHLY, CDR2 FYNNEI, per germline.

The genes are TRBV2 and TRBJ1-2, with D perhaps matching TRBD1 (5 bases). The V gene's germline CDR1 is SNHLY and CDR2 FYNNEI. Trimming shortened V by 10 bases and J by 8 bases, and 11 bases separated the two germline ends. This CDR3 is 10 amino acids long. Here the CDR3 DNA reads TGTGCCACCGGGACCGCGGGCTACACCTTC. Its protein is CATGTAGYTF. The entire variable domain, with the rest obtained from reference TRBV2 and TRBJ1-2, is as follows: EPEVTQTPSHQVTQMGQEVILRCVPISNHLYFYWYRQILGQKVEFLVSFYNNEISEKSEIFDDQFSVERPDGSNFTLKIRSTKLEDSAMYFCATGTAGYTFGSGTRLTVV.

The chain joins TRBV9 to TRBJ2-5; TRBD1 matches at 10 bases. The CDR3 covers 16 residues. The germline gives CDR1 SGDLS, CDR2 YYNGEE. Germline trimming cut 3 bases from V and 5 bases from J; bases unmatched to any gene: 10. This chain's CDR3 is CASSASGTGARETQYF. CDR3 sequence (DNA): TGTGCCAGCAGCGCTAGTGGGACAGGGGCCAGGGAGACCCAGTACTTC.

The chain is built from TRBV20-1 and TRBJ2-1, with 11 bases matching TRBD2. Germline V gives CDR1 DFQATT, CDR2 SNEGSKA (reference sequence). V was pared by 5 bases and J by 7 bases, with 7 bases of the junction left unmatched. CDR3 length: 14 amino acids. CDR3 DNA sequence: TGCAGTGCTGACCTTAGCGGGGGGGCGAATGAGCAGTTCTTC. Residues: CSADLSGGANEQFF.

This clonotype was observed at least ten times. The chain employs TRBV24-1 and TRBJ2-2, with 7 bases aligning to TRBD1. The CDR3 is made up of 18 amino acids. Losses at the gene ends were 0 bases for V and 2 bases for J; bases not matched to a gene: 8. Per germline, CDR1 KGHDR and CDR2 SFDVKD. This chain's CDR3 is CATSDLLDRVGNTGELFF. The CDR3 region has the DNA TGTGCCACCAGTGATTTGCTAGACAGGGTAGGTAACACCGGGGAGCTGTTTTTT.

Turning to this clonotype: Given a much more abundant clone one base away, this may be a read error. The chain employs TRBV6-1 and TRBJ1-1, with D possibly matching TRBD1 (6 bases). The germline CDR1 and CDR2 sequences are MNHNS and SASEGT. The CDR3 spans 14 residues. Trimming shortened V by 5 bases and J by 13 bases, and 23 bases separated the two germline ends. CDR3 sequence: CASSPLIQTGLDFF. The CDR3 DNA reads TGTGCCAGCAGTCCACTAATACAAACAGGGTTGGATTTCTTT.

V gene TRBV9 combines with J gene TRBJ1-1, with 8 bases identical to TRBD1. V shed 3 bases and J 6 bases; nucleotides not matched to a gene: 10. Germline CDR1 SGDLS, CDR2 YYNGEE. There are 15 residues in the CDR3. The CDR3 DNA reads TGTGCCAGCAGCGCCTTAACAGGGGGTAGGCCTGAAGCTTTCTTT. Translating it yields CASSALTGGRPEAFF.

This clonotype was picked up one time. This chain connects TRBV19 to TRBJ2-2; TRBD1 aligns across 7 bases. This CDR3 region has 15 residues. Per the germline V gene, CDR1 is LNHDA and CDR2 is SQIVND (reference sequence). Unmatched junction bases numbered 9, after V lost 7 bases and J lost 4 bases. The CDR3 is CASNPRQGGTGELFF. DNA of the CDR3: TGTGCCAGTAACCCAAGACAGGGTGGCACCGGGGAGCTGTTTTTT.

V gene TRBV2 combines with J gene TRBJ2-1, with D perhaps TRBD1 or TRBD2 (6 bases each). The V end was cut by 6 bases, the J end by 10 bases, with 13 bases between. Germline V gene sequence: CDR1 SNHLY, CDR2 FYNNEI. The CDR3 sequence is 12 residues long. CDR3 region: CASSTGANEQFF. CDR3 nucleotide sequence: TGTGCCAGCAGCACGGGGGCGAACGAGCAGTTCTTC.

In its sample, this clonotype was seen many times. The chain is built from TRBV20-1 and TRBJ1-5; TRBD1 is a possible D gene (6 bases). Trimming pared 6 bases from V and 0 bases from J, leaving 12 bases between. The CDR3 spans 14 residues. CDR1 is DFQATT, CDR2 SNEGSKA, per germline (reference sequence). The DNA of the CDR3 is TGCAGTGCCATCACAGGGTTTAGCAATCAGCCCCAGCATTTT. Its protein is CSAITGFSNQPQHF.

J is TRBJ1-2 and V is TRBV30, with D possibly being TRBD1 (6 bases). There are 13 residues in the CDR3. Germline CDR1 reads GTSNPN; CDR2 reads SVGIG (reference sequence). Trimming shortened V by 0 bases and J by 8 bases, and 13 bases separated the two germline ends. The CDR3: CAWSVGGDGGYTF. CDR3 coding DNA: TGTGCCTGGAGTGTAGGGGGAGACGGGGGCTACACCTTC.

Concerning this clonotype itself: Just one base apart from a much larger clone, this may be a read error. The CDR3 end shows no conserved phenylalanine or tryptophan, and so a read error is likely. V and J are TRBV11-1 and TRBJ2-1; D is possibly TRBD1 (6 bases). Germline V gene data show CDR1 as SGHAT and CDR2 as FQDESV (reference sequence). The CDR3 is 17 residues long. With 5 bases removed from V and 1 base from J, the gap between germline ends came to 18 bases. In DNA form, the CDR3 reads TGTGCCAGCAGCGAAAGTTCGCGACAGGAGTCCTACAATGAGCAGTTCTCC. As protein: CASSESSRQESYNEQFS.

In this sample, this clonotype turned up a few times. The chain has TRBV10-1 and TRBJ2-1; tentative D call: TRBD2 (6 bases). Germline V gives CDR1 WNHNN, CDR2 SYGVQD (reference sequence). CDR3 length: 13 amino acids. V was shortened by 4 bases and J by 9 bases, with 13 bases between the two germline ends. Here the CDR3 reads CASSVEREPEQFF. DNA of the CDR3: TGCGCCAGCAGTGTGGAACGGGAGCCTGAGCAGTTCTTC.

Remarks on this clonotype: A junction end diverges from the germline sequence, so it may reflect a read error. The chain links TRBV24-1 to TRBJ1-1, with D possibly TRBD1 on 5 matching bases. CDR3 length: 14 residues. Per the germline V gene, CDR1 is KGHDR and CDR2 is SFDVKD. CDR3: CATSETGGNTEAFF. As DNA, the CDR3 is TGTGCCACCAGTGAAACGGGGGGTAATACTGAAGCTTTCTTC.

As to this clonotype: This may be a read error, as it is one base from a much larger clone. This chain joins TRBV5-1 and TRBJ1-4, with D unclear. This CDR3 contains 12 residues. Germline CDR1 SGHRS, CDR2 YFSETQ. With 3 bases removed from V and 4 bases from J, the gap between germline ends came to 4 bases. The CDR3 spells CASSSNNEKLFF. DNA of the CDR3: TGCGCCAGCAGCTCCAATAATGAAAAACTGTTTTTT.

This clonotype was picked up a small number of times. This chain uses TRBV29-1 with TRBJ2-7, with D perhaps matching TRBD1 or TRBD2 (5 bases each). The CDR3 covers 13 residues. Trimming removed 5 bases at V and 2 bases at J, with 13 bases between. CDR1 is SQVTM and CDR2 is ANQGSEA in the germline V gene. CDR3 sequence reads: CSVSGQAAYEQYF. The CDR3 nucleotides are TGCAGCGTTTCGGGGCAGGCGGCCTACGAGCAGTACTTC.

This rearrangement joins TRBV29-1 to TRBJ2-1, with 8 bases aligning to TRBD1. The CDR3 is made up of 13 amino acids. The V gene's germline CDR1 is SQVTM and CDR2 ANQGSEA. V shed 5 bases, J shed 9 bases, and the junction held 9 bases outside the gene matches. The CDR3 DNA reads TGCAGCGTTTCGGAGACAGGGGTGGGTGAGCAGTTCTTC. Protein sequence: CSVSETGVGEQFF.

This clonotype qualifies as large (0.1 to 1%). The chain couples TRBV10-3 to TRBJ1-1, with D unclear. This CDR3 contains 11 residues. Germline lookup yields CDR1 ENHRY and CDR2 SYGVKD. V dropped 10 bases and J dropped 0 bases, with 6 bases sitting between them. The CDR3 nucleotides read TGTGCCACGACTCTGAACACTGAAGCTTTCTTT. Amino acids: CATTLNTEAFF.

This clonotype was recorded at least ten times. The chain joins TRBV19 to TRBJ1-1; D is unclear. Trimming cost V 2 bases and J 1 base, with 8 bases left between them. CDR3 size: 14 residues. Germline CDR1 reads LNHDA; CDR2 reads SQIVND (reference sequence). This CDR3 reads CASSIKGSNTEAFF. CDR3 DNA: TGTGCCAGTAGTATAAAGGGTTCGAACACTGAAGCTTTCTTT. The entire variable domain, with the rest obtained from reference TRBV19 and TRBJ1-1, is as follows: DGGITQSPKYLFRKEGQNVTLSCEQNLNHDAMYWYRQDPGQGLRLIYYSQIVNDFQKGDIAEGYSVSREKKESFPLTVTSAQKNPTAFYLCASSIKGSNTEAFFGQGTRLTVV.

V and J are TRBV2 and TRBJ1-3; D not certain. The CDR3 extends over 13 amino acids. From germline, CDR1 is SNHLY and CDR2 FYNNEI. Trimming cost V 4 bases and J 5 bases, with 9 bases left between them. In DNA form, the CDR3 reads TGTGCCAGCAGTGGAGGGTTGAGAAACACCATATATTTT. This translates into CASSGGLRNTIYF.

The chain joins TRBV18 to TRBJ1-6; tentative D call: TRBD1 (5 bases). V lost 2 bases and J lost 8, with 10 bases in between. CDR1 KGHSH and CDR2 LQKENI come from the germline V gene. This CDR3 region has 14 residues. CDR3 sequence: CASSPGRVDSPLHF. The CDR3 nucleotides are TGTGCCAGCTCACCAGGCAGGGTGGATTCACCCCTCCACTTT.

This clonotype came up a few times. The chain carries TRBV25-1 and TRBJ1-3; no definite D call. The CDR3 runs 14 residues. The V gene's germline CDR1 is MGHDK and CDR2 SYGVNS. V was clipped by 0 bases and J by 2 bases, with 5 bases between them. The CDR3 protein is CASSEYRAGNTIYF. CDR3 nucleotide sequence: TGTGCCAGCAGTGAATACCGCGCTGGAAACACCATATATTTT.

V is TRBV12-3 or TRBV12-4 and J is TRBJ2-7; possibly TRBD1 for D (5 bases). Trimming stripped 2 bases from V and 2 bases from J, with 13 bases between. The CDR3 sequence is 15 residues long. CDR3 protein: CASSLSQGTPYEQYF. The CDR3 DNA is TGTGCCAGCAGTTTAAGTCAGGGAACCCCCTACGAGCAGTACTTC.

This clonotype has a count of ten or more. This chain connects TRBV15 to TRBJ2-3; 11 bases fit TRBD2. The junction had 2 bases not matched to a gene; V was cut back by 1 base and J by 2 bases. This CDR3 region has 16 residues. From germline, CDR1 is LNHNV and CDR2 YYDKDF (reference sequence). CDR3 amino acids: CATSRGSGGATDTQYF. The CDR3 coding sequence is TGTGCCACCAGCAGAGGTAGCGGGGGGGCCACAGATACGCAGTATTTT.

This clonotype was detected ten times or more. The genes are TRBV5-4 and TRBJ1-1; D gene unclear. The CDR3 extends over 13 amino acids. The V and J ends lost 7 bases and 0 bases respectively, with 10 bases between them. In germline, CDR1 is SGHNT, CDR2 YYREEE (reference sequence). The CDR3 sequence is CASLDSLNTEAFF. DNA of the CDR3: TGTGCCAGCCTGGACTCCTTGAACACTGAAGCTTTCTTT.

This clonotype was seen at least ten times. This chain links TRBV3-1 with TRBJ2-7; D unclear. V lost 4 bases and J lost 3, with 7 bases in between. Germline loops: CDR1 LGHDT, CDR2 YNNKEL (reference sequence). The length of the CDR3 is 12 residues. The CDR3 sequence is CASSLSRYEQYF. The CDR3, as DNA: TGTGCCAGCAGCCTATCGCGCTACGAGCAGTACTTC.

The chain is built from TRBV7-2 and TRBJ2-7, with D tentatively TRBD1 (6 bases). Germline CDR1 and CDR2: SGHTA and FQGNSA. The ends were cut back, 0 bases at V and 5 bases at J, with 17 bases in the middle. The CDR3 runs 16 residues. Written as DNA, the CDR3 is TGTGCCAGCAGCTTAGCCCCGGGACACCCCCGCGACGAGCAGTACTTC. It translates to CASSLAPGHPRDEQYF.